The rows below give T cell receptor beta chains drawn from one sample of a study of control samples from healthy donors and cancer patients. Repertoires were generated with immunoSEQ multiplex PCR, while TCRdb's copy carries only in-frame clones and drops some. The sample comprises 40,000 or so clones, less than 95% of which are singletons, and around 23% rests with the top ten. The sequenced sample was PBMCs. The receptors shown here come from a woman in her forties with head and neck cancer. The CDR3 runs from the conserved cysteine through the conserved F or W. The D gene is left open where the match is weak. Size is omitted from some rows. Given values are once, few, many or a class for expanded clones.

>TRBD1|NA|TRBJ1-2|TRBV30
CAWSDPGGYYGYTF
TGTGCCTGGAGTGACCCAGGGGGCTATTATGGCTACACCTTC
>NA|NA|TRBJ1-4|TRBV15
CATSRGGEGSEKLFF
TGTGCCACCAGCAGAGGTGGGGAGGGGTCCGAAAAACTGTTTTTT
>NA|NA|TRBJ1-4|TRBV11-2
CASSFAGTNEKLFF
TGTGCCAGCAGCTTCGCGGGTACCAATGAAAAACTGTTTTTT
>NA|NA|TRBJ2-4|TRBV24-1
CATRGLAKNIQYF
TGTGCCACCAGGGGGCTTGCCAAAAACATTCAGTACTTC
>NA|NA|TRBJ1-1|TRBV11-2
CASSTGPFEAFF
TGTGCCAGCAGCACCGGACCGTTTGAAGCTTTCTTT
>TRBD1|NA|TRBJ1-5|TRBV28
CASSYQGQANQPQHF
TGTGCCAGCAGTTACCAGGGACAGGCCAATCAGCCCCAGCATTTT
>TRBD1|NA|TRBJ1-3|TRBV5-1
CASSLGIGTGSHKNTIYF
TGCGCCAGCAGCTTGGGAATCGGGACAGGGTCTCATAAGAACACCATATATTTT
>TRBD2|NA|TRBJ2-2|TRBV10-3
CAISAASGVTGELFF
TGTGCCATCAGTGCGGCTAGCGGGGTCACCGGGGAGCTGTTTTTT
>TRBD2|NA|TRBJ2-7|TRBV7-2
CASSFLAGRLYEQYF
TGTGCCAGCAGCTTTCTAGCGGGGCGGCTCTACGAGCAGTACTTC
>TRBD1|once|TRBJ1-2|TRBV5-6
CASSPGGRLSSYGYTF
TGTGCCAGCAGCCCAGGGGGACGATTATCGAGCTATGGCTACACCTTC
>NA|once|TRBJ2-5|TRBV6-5
CASRIGREETQYF
TGTGCCAGCAGAATAGGAAGGGAAGAGACCCAGTACTTC
>TRBD1|NA|TRBJ1-5|TRBV28
CASRPTWGQGFRQPQHF
TGTGCCAGCAGGCCGACGTGGGGACAGGGATTTCGTCAGCCCCAGCATTTT
>NA|NA|TRBJ1-1|TRBV30
CAWSVGQNTEAFF
TGTGCCTGGAGTGTCGGACAGAACACTGAAGCTTTCTTT
>NA|NA|TRBJ2-5|TRBV5-6
CASSPRDRQRETQYF
TGTGCCAGCAGCCCCAGGGACCGCCAACGGGAGACCCAGTACTTC
>NA|NA|TRBJ1-1|TRBV6-1
CASSLPGRNTEAFF
TGTGCCAGCAGTTTACCAGGACGGAACACTGAAGCTTTCTTT
>NA|NA|TRBJ2-1|TRBV5-5
CASSLYIEQFF
TGTGCCAGCAGTTTGTATATTGAGCAGTTCTTC
>NA|NA|TRBJ2-7|TRBV20-1
CSARDLGEQYF
TGCAGTGCTAGAGATTTGGGGGAGCAGTACTTC
>TRBD1|NA|TRBJ1-2|TRBV6-4
CASRVQGQGYYGYTF
TGTGCCAGCAGAGTCCAGGGACAGGGCTACTATGGCTACACCTTC
>TRBD1|NA|TRBJ2-1|TRBV12-3/TRBV12-4
CASSLDRGFEQFF
TGTGCCAGCAGTTTAGACAGGGGCTTTGAGCAGTTCTTC
>NA|NA|TRBJ2-7|TRBV21-1
CASSSLTSGRATYEQYF
TGTGCCAGCAGCTCTCTGACTAGCGGGAGGGCTACCTACGAGCAGTACTTC
>TRBD2|NA|TRBJ2-1|TRBV10-2
CASSDSASGGFYLEQFF
TGCGCCAGCAGTGATTCGGCTAGCGGAGGTTTTTATTTAGAGCAGTTCTTC
>NA|NA|TRBJ1-2|TRBV24-1
CATSDPSGTLYGYTF
TGTGCCACCAGTGATCCCTCCGGGACTCTATATGGCTACACCTTC
>NA|NA|TRBJ2-7|TRBV5-1
CASSLDSLYEQYF
TGCGCCAGCAGCTTGGACAGTTTATACGAGCAGTACTTC
>NA|NA|TRBJ1-1|TRBV27
CASSLRGGTEAFF
TGTGCCAGCAGTTTACGAGGGGGCACTGAAGCTTTCTTT
>NA|NA|TRBJ1-1|TRBV29-1
CSIQQAAGGTEAFF
TGCAGCATCCAACAGGCCGCTGGGGGAACTGAAGCTTTCTTT
>NA|NA|TRBJ1-5|TRBV15
CATSRGRSNQPQHF
TGTGCCACCAGCAGGGGACGAAGCAATCAGCCCCAGCATTTT
>NA|NA|TRBJ1-1|TRBV7-9
CASSRRSHGNTEAFF
TGTGCCAGCAGCCGTAGGTCACATGGGAACACTGAAGCTTTCTTT
>TRBD2|once|TRBJ2-1|TRBV13
CASSGTRRDNEQFF
TGTGCCAGCTCCGGGACTAGGAGGGACAATGAGCAGTTCTTC
>NA|once|TRBJ2-7|TRBV30
CAWSGYEQYF
TGTGCCTGGAGTGGCTACGAGCAGTACTTC
>TRBD1|NA|TRBJ2-5|TRBV7-7
CASSLDRAQETQYF
TGTGCCAGCAGCTTGGACAGGGCCCAAGAGACCCAGTACTTC
>TRBD1|NA|TRBJ1-1|TRBV7-9
CASSFRTGGTEAFF
TGTGCCAGCAGCTTTCGGACAGGGGGCACTGAAGCTTTCTTT
>TRBD1|NA|TRBJ1-3|TRBV18
CASSPPAPGQGGNTIYF
TGTGCCAGCTCACCACCGGCCCCGGGACAGGGAGGAAACACCATATATTTT